The text below deals with one T cell receptor (beta chain). These data are taken from a study of cytomegalovirus exposure and HLA in healthy donors. The repertoire was sequenced with immunoSEQ multiplex PCR; TCRdb's copy has only in-frame clones and lacks some. This sample has fewer than 120,000 clones; approximately 87% occur once, and the top ten carry 1.4%. Germline CDR1 reads LGHNA; CDR2 reads YNFKEQ. The V end lost 4 bases, the J end lost 3 bases, and 7 bases lay between the germline ends. The CDR3 extends over 12 amino acids. Source material: PBMCs. V is TRBV4-2 and J is TRBJ2-7, with D hard to call. This receptor was taken from a woman under 40 in good health and CMV-seropositive. This CDR3 reads CASSPGGYEQYF. The CDR3 DNA is TGTGCCAGCAGCCCCGGCGGCTACGAGCAGTACTTC.